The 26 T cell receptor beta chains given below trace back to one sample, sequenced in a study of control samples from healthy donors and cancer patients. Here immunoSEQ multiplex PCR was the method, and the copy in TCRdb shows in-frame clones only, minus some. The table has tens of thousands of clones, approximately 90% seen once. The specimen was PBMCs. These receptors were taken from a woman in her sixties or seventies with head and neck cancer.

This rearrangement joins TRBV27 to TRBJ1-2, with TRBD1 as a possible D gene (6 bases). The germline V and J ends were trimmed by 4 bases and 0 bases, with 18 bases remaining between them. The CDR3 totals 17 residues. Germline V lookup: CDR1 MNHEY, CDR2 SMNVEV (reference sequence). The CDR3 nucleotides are TGTGCCAGCAGTTCCCACACCGGACAGATTACTAACTATGGCTACACCTTC. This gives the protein CASSSHTGQITNYGYTF.

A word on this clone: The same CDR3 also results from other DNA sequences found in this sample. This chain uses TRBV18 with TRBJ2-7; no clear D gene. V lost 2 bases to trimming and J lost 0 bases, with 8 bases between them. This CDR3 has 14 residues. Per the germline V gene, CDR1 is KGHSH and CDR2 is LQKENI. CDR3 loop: CASSPARSSYEQYF. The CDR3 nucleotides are TGTGCCAGCTCACCAGCAAGAAGCTCCTACGAGCAGTACTTC. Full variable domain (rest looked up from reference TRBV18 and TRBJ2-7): NAGVMQNPRHLVRRRGQEARLRCSPMKGHSHVYWYRQLPEEGLKFMVYLQKENIIDESGMPKERFSAEFPKEGPSILRIQQVVRGDSAAYFCASSPARSSYEQYFGPGTRLTVT.

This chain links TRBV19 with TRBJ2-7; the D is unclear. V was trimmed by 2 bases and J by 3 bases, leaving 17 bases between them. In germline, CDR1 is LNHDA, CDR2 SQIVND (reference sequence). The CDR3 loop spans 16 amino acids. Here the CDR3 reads CASSIISGSRDYEQYF. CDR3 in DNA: TGTGCCAGTAGTATAATTTCCGGATCTCGCGACTACGAGCAGTACTTC.

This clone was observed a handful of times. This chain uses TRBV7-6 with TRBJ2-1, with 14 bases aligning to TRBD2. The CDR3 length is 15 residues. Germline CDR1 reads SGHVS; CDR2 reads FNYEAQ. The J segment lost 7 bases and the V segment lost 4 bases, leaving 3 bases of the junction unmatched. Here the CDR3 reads CASSWGLAGENEQFF. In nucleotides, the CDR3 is TGTGCCAGCAGCTGGGGACTAGCGGGAGAGAATGAGCAGTTCTTC.

CDR3 protein: CASSFKTGVATEQFF. The CDR3 nucleotides read TGTGCCAGCAGTTTTAAGACAGGGGTAGCCACTGAGCAGTTCTTC. This chain joins TRBV28 and TRBJ2-1; 8 nucleotides match TRBD1. V shed 3 bases, J shed 9 bases, and the junction held 10 bases outside the gene matches. The CDR3 has 15 residues. Germline CDR1 MDHEN, CDR2 SYDVKM. The full variable domain, with the rest looked up from reference TRBV28 and TRBJ2-1, is DVKVTQSSRYLVKRTGEKVFLECVQDMDHENMFWYRQDPGLGLRLIYFSYDVKMKEKGDIPEGYSVSREKKERFSLILESASTNQTSMYLCASSFKTGVATEQFFGPGTRLTVL.

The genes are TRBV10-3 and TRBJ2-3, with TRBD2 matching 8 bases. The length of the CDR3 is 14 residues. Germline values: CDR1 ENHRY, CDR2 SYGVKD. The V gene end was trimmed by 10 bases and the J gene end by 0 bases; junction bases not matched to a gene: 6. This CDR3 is CATGLAESTDTQYF. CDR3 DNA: TGTGCCACAGGACTAGCAGAAAGCACAGATACGCAGTATTTT.

The DNA for the CDR3 is TGTGCCTGGAGGAATGGGGGACGCGACACTGAAGCTTTCTTT. Its translation: CAWRNGGRDTEAFF. This sequence joins TRBV30 and TRBJ1-1, with D perhaps TRBD1 (5 bases). The ends were cut back, 3 bases at V and 3 bases at J, with 14 bases in the middle. Germline V gene data show CDR1 as GTSNPN and CDR2 as SVGIG (reference sequence). The CDR3 covers 14 residues.

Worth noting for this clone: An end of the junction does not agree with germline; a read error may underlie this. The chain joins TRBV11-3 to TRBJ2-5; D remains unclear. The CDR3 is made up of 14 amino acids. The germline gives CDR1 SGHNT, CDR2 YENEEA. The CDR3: CASSLGPTQETRYF. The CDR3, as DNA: TGTGCCAGCAGCTTAGGCCCCACCCAAGAGACCCGGTACTTC.

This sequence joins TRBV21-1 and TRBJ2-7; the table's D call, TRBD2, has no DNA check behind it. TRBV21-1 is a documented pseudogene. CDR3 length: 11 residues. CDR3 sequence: CASSNAVEQYF. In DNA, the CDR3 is TGTGCCAGCAGCAACGCGGTCGAGCAGTACTTC.

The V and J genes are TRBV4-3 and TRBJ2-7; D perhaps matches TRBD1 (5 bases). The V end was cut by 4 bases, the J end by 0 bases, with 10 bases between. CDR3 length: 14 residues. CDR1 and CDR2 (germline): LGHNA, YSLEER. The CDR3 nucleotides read TGCGCCAGCAGCCCAACAGGATTCTCCTACGAGCAGTACTTC. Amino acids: CASSPTGFSYEQYF.

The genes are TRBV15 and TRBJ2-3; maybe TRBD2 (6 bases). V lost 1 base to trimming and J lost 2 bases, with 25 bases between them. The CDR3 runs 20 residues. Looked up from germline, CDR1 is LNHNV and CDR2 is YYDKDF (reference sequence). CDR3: CATSRGLSGGLAASTDTQYF. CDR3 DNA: TGTGCCACCAGCAGAGGACTATCCGGAGGGCTAGCAGCCTCCACAGATACGCAGTATTTT.

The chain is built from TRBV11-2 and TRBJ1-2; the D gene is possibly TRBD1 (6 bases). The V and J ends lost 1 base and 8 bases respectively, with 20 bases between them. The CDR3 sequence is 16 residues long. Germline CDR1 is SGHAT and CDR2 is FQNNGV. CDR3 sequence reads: CASSLVTGGVTSGYTF. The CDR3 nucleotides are TGTGCCAGCAGCTTAGTTACCGGGGGCGTAACCTCCGGCTACACCTTC. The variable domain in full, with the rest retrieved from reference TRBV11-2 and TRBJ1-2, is EAGVAQSPRYKIIEKRQSVAFWCNPISGHATLYWYQQILGQGPKLLIQFQNNGVVDDSQLPKDRFSAERLKGVDSTLKIQPAKLEDSAVYLCASSLVTGGVTSGYTFGSGTRLTVV.

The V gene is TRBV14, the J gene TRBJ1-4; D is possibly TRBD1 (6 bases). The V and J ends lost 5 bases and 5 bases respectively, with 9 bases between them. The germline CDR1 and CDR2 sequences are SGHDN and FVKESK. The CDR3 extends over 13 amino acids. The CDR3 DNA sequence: TGTGCCAGCAGCAGGGGGGGGAATGAAAAACTGTTTTTT. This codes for CASSRGGNEKLFF.

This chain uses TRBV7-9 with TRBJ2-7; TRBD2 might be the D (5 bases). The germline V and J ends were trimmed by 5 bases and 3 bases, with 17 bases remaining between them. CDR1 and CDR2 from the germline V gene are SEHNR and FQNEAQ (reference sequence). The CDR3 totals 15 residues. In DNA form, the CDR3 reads TGTGCCAGCAGCGCTCCAATGGGAGATGGCTACGAGCAGTACTTC. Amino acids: CASSAPMGDGYEQYF.

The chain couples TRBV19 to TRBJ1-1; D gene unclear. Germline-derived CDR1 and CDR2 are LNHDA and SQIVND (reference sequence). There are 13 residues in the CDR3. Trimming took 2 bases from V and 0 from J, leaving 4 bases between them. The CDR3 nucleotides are TGTGCCAGTAGTATATCTGTGAACACTGAAGCTTTCTTT. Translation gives CASSISVNTEAFF.

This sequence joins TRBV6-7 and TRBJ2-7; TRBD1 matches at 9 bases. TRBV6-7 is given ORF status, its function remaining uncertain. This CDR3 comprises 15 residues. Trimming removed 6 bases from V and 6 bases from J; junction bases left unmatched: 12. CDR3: CASSEKNRGLCEQYF. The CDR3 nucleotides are TGTGCCAGCAGCGAAAAAAACAGGGGGCTATGCGAGCAGTACTTC.

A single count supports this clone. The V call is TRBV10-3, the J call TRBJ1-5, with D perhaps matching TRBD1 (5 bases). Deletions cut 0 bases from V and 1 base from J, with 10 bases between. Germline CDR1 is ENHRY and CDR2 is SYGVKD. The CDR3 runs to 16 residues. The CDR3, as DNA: TGTGCCATCAGTGAGTCGACAGAAATGAGCAATCAGCCCCAGCATTTT. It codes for CAISESTEMSNQPQHF.

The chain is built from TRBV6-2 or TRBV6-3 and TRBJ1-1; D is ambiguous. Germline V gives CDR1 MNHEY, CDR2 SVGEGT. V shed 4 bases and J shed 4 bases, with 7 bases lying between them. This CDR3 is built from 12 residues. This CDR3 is CASSFTVTEAFF. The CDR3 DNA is TGTGCCAGCAGTTTTACCGTCACTGAAGCTTTCTTT.

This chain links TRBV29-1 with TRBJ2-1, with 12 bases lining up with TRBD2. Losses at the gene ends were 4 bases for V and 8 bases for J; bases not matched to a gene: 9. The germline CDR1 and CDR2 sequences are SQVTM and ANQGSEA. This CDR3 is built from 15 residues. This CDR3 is CSVGLAGALMYEQFF. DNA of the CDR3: TGCAGCGTTGGACTAGCGGGGGCCCTTATGTATGAGCAGTTCTTC.

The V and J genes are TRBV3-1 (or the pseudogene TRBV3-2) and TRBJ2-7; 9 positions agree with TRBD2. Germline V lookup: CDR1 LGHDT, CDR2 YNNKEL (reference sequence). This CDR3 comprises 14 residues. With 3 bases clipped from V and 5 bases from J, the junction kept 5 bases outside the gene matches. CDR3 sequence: CASSQLAGVDEQYF. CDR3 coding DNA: TGTGCCAGCAGCCAGTTAGCGGGAGTGGACGAGCAGTACTTC.

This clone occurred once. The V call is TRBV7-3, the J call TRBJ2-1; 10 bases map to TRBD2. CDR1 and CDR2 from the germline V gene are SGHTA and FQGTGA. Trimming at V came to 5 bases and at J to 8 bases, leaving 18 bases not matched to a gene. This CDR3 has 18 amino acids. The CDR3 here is CASSVTPYLAGEVDEQFF. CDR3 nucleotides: TGTGCCAGCAGCGTCACTCCGTATCTAGCGGGAGAAGTTGATGAGCAGTTCTTC.

CDR3 sequence (DNA): TGTGCCAGCAACAGGGGCTACGAGCAGTACTTC. It yields the protein CASNRGYEQYF. The V and J genes are TRBV2 and TRBJ2-7; TRBD1 agrees at 7 bases. CDR3 length: 11 residues. CDR1 and CDR2 from the germline V gene are SNHLY and FYNNEI. Losses at the gene ends were 7 bases for V and 3 bases for J; bases not matched to a gene: 0.

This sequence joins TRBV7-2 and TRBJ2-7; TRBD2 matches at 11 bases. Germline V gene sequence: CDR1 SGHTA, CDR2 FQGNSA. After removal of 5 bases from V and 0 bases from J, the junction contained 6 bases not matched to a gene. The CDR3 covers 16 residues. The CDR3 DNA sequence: TGTGCCAGCAGCATTACTAGCGGGAGTAGCTCCTACGAGCAGTACTTC. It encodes CASSITSGSSSYEQYF.

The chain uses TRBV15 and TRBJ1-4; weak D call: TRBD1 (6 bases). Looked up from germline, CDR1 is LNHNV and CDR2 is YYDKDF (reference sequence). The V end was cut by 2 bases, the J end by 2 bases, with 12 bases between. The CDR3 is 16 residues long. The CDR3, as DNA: TGTGCCACCAGCAGACGGGGGGGGCAGACTAATGAAAAACTGTTTTTT. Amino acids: CATSRRGGQTNEKLFF.

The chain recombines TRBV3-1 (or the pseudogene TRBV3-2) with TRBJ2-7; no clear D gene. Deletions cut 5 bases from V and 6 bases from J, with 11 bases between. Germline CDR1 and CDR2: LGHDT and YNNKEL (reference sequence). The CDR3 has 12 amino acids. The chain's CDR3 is CASSYRSREQYF. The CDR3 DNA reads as TGTGCCAGCAGCTATCGAAGTCGCGAGCAGTACTTC.

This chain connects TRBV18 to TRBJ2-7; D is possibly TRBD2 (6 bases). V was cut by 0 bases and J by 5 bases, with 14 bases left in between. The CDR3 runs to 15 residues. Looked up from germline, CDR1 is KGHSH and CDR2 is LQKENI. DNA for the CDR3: TGTGCCAGCTCACCACCGGAGGGAGGATTCCACGAGCAGTACTTC. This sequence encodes CASSPPEGGFHEQYF.